The clone carrying this TCR beta chain occurred many times. These data belong to a study of tumor-infiltrating lymphocytes in primary liver carcinoma. The roughly 19-32 mg bulk tissue piece was not sorted before simultaneous RNA and DNA extraction. This CDR3 region has 15 residues. The germline V gene has CDR1 SGHAT and CDR2 FQNNGV. Trimming removed 5 bases at V and 1 base at J, with 15 bases between. Using a constant-region primer together with ProtoScript II reverse transcriptase, TCR beta cDNA was made from 500 ng of total RNA. Each TCR beta library was derived from three nested multiplex PCR rounds that employed slightly modified ARM-PCR. The first two PCR rounds used TRBV1-TRBV30 forward primers with a C-beta reverse primer, 10 cycles each. TCRdb reprocessed the multiplex PCR reads with MiXCR, giving one entry per CDR3 protein. The repertoire holds 90,000 to 150,000 distinct CDR3 sequences, with 65% as singletons.

J is TRBJ2-7 and V is TRBV11-2, with D perhaps matching TRBD1 (6 bases). The TCR sequence derives from a woman in her fifties or sixties with primary liver carcinoma and hepatitis B virus infection. The sample comprised liver tumor tissue from sampling region 1. The sample's subset: tumor region T1, superior pole. CDR3 protein: CASSPRGQRSYEQYF. The CDR3 DNA reads TGTGCCAGCAGCCCCCGGGGACAACGATCCTACGAGCAGTACTTC.